The clone carrying this TCR beta chain came up many times. Its antigen remains unknown. This sample stems from a study of CD8+CD57+ T cells in acquired aplastic anemia. Study background: When averaged, DNA from sorted CD4+ and CD8+ cells came to 3 to 3.5 ug.

The use of genomic DNA as template underpinned the TCR beta VDJ and CDR3 profiling. TCRdb recomputed calls from the reads with MiXCR, one row per CDR3 protein. The data contain roughly 280,000 distinct CDR3 sequences, about three fifths of them seen just once; the ten biggest clones take up roughly 1.2%. Study conclusions and caveats: Sharing between patients and controls was observed for twenty-nine CD8+ CDR3 sequences.

CDR3 length equals 13 residues. Per germline, CDR1 ENHRY and CDR2 SYGVKD. V lost 9 bases to trimming and J lost 0 bases, with 11 bases between them. CD8+CD57+ cell expansion had been shown by flow cytometry in patients chosen for sequencing. Sequencing was carried out using sorted CD4+, CD8+, or CD8+CD57+ T cells (not recorded which) from PBMCs. The receptor was derived from a human donor with aplastic anemia. This chain uses TRBV10-3 with TRBJ1-1; D possibly corresponds to TRBD1 (6 bases). CDR3 residues: CAILQGVNTEAFF. The CDR3 nucleotides are TGTGCCATTCTACAGGGAGTGAACACTGAAGCTTTCTTT.